The rows below give T cell receptor beta chains drawn from one sample of a study of beta chain features in type 1 diabetes. TCRdb keeps only in-frame clones here, not all; method: immunoSEQ multiplex PCR. The profile shows some 99,000 clones, around 40% of them singletons. Sequencing input: stem cell memory CD4+ T cells from blood. These TCRs come from a woman in her late teens or twenties in good health. The CDR3 runs from the conserved cysteine through the conserved F or W. A D gene is named only where the DNA matches it firmly. Not every row has a clone size; where given, it reads once, few, many or a size class.

V	D	J	size	CDR3	DNA
TRBV29-1	TRBD1	TRBJ1-1	.	CSVVLQGITEAFF	TGCAGCGTTGTACTACAGGGGATCACTGAAGCTTTCTTT
TRBV5-8	TRBD2	TRBJ2-1	.	CASSLGLAESSYNEQFF	TGTGCCAGCAGCTTAGGGCTAGCGGAAAGCTCCTACAATGAGCAGTTCTTC
TRBV7-9	TRBD1	TRBJ1-2	few	CASRRPGQGRNGYTF	TGTGCCAGCAGGAGACCGGGACAGGGTAGAAATGGCTACACCTTC
TRBV27	TRBD1	TRBJ2-5	few	CASSWGTGRSGETQYF	TGTGCCAGCAGTTGGGGGACAGGGAGGTCGGGAGAGACCCAGTACTTC
TRBV7-9	TRBD1	TRBJ1-2	.	CASSSLTGQGGYGYTF	TGTGCCAGCAGCTCTTTAACGGGACAGGGGGGGTATGGCTACACCTTC
TRBV18	TRBD1	TRBJ2-3	.	CASSPGQGAQGDTQYF	TGTGCCAGCTCACCGGGACAGGGGGCTCAAGGAGATACGCAGTATTTT
TRBV18	.	TRBJ2-5	.	CASSPSFQETQYF	TGTGCCAGCTCACCATCATTCCAAGAGACCCAGTACTTC
TRBV29-1	TRBD1	TRBJ1-2	few	CSVSLGDRRNYGYTF	TGCAGCGTTTCCCTGGGGGACAGGCGGAACTATGGCTACACCTTC
TRBV2	.	TRBJ1-3	.	CASSEERRRPGNTIYF	TGTGCCAGCAGTGAAGAAAGAAGGCGGCCTGGAAACACCATATATTTT
TRBV15	.	TRBJ2-5	.	CATSREPRGAGRRETQYF	TGTGCCACCAGCAGAGAGCCCAGGGGCGCAGGGAGAAGAGAGACCCAGTACTTC
TRBV7-9	TRBD2	TRBJ2-7	few	CASSLARGSPDEQYF	TGTGCCAGCAGCTTAGCGCGCGGGAGTCCTGACGAGCAGTACTTC
TRBV7-2	.	TRBJ2-7	few	CASSLTGYEQYF	TGTGCCAGCAGCTTAACTGGCTACGAGCAGTACTTC
TRBV7-9	.	TRBJ1-1	.	CASSLIRPVAEAFF	TGTGCCAGCAGCCTAATCAGGCCGGTGGCTGAAGCTTTCTTT
TRBV28	TRBD1	TRBJ2-5	.	CASSPGQGRETQYF	TGTGCCAGCAGTCCCGGACAGGGGAGGGAGACCCAGTACTTC
TRBV9	TRBD1	TRBJ2-1	.	CASSEAGGPNEQFF	TGTGCCAGCAGCGAGGCAGGGGGTCCCAATGAGCAGTTCTTC
TRBV28	.	TRBJ2-7	.	CASSRYEQYF	TGTGCCAGCAGTCGCTACGAGCAGTACTTC